The rows below give T cell receptor beta chains drawn from one sample of a study of blood T cell repertoires in COVID-19. Clones were sequenced by immunoSEQ multiplex PCR, and TCRdb holds only the in-frame ones, with some missing. The sample consists of 250,000 to 300,000 clones, roughly 79% of them appearing once. The sequenced sample was peripheral blood. The receptors shown here come from a woman in her sixties with active or convalescent COVID-19. CDR3s include the opening cysteine and the closing phenylalanine or tryptophan. D genes are given only for firm matches. Size tells how often a clone was seen (once, few, many) or the class of an expanded clone, and some rows leave it out.

>NA|TRBJ2-7|NA|TRBV3-1/TRBV3-2
CASSQGVTRNEQYF
TGTGCCAGCAGCCAAGGAGTGACCAGGAACGAGCAGTACTTC
>NA|TRBJ1-1|TRBD1|TRBV3-1/TRBV3-2
CASSRTGGFAEAFF
TGTGCCAGCAGCCGGACAGGGGGATTCGCTGAAGCTTTCTTT
>NA|TRBJ1-1|TRBD1|TRBV18
CASSPRTGVNTEAFF
TGTGCCAGCTCACCACGGACAGGGGTAAACACTGAAGCTTTCTTT
>NA|TRBJ1-1|TRBD1|TRBV7-2
CASSSKPGQGIPFTEAFF
TGTGCCAGCAGCTCCAAACCCGGACAGGGAATCCCTTTCACTGAAGCTTTCTTT
>NA|TRBJ1-2|NA|TRBV3-1/TRBV3-2
CASSQEQGYGYTF
TGTGCCAGCAGCCAAGAACAGGGCTATGGCTACACCTTC
>NA|TRBJ1-1|TRBD1|TRBV3-1/TRBV3-2
CASSQSYRGNTEAFF
TGTGCCAGCAGCCAATCGTACAGGGGGAACACTGAAGCTTTCTTT
>NA|TRBJ1-2|NA|TRBV24-1
CATSDAGTRFWTNYGYTF
TGTGCCACCAGTGACGCCGGGACACGGTTCTGGACTAACTATGGCTACACCTTC
>NA|TRBJ2-6|NA|TRBV6-2/TRBV6-3
CASSRPGSGANVLTF
TGTGCCAGCAGCCGCCCGGGTTCTGGGGCCAACGTCCTGACTTTC
>NA|TRBJ1-1|NA|TRBV12-3/TRBV12-4
CASRPRGNTEAFF
TGTGCCAGCAGACCAAGGGGGAACACTGAAGCTTTCTTT
>NA|TRBJ1-1|TRBD1|TRBV19
CASSILRTGGSEAFF
TGTGCCAGTAGTATTCTCCGGACAGGGGGCTCTGAAGCTTTCTTT
>NA|TRBJ1-1|NA|TRBV3-1/TRBV3-2
CASSQGGRSGNTEAFF
TGTGCCAGCAGCCAAGGAGGGCGATCGGGGAACACTGAAGCTTTCTTT
>few|TRBJ1-2|NA|TRBV28
CASSSTATNYGYTF
TGTGCCAGCAGCTCCACAGCAACTAACTATGGCTACACCTTC
>NA|TRBJ1-1|TRBD1|TRBV29-1
CSVKQGFTEAFF
TGCAGCGTTAAACAGGGGTTCACTGAAGCTTTCTTT
>NA|TRBJ2-5|NA|TRBV7-9
CASSPGNLQETQYF
TGTGCCAGCAGCCCGGGGAATCTCCAAGAGACCCAGTACTTC
>NA|TRBJ2-1|TRBD2|TRBV5-4
CASTPPGLAENEQFF
TGTGCCAGCACCCCCCCGGGACTAGCGGAAAATGAGCAGTTCTTC
>NA|TRBJ1-1|NA|TRBV6-2/TRBV6-3
CASSSLFGLGSTEAFF
TGTGCCAGCAGTTCTCTCTTCGGACTGGGAAGCACTGAAGCTTTCTTT
>once|TRBJ2-5|NA|TRBV4-1
CASSQEWPGHQETQYF
TGCGCCAGCAGCCAAGAGTGGCCTGGGCACCAAGAGACCCAGTACTTC
>once|TRBJ2-1|TRBD1|TRBV29-1
CSVEFAQGSEQFF
TGCAGCGTTGAATTTGCACAGGGGAGTGAGCAGTTCTTC
>few|TRBJ1-2|NA|TRBV6-2/TRBV6-3
CASSYERDYTF
TGTGCCAGCAGTTACGAACGAGACTACACCTTC
>NA|TRBJ1-5|NA|TRBV5-4
CASSLPAGLQGRGQPQHF
TGTGCCAGCAGCTTGCCCGCGGGCCTCCAAGGGCGTGGGCAGCCCCAGCATTTT
>NA|TRBJ1-6|TRBD1|TRBV15
CATSADRGVNSPLHF
TGTGCCACCAGTGCGGACAGGGGAGTTAATTCACCCCTCCACTTT
>NA|TRBJ2-2|TRBD1|TRBV7-9
CASSSGTGDTGELFF
TGTGCCAGCAGCTCCGGGACAGGGGACACCGGGGAGCTGTTTTTT
>once|TRBJ2-3|TRBD2|TRBV6-4
CASARATGGDTDTQYF
TGTGCCAGCGCGAGGGCTACGGGAGGGGACACAGATACGCAGTATTTT
>NA|TRBJ1-1|TRBD1|TRBV28
CASSYGTGKTEAFF
TGTGCCAGCAGTTACGGGACAGGGAAGACTGAAGCTTTCTTT
>few|TRBJ1-1|NA|TRBV4-1
CASSQDRSTEAFF
TGCGCCAGCAGCCAAGATAGAAGCACTGAAGCTTTCTTT
>NA|TRBJ1-5|NA|TRBV19
CASSIVAGHLYSNQPQHF
TGTGCCAGTAGTATCGTCGCGGGCCACCTCTATAGCAATCAGCCCCAGCATTTT
>NA|TRBJ1-6|NA|TRBV27
CASTRGPNSPLHF
TGTGCCAGCACTCGGGGTCCTAATTCACCCCTCCACTTT
>NA|TRBJ1-2|TRBD1|TRBV6-1
CASSGRGDRGFINYGYTF
TGTGCCAGCAGTGGCCGCGGGGACAGGGGCTTCATTAACTATGGCTACACCTTC
>NA|TRBJ2-3|TRBD2|TRBV7-2
CASSFKAGGTDTQYF
TGTGCCAGCAGCTTTAAGGCGGGGGGGACAGATACGCAGTATTTT
>NA|TRBJ1-2|NA|TRBV7-8
CASSLPGRDTESYGYTF
TGTGCCAGCAGCTTACCAGGCCGGGACACGGAATCTTATGGCTACACCTTC
>NA|TRBJ2-1|TRBD1|TRBV7-2
CASSLAPGQGVGNEQFF
TGTGCCAGCAGCTTAGCGCCTGGGCAGGGGGTAGGTAATGAGCAGTTCTTC
>NA|TRBJ2-2|TRBD2|TRBV2
CASRPQRGRVTGELFF
TGTGCCAGCAGACCCCAGCGGGGGAGAGTTACCGGGGAGCTGTTTTTT
>NA|TRBJ1-1|NA|TRBV7-3
CASSQGWGQVTEAFF
TGTGCCAGCAGCCAAGGGTGGGGGCAAGTCACTGAAGCTTTCTTT
>NA|TRBJ1-1|NA|TRBV23-1
CASSIGARTLMNTEAFF
TGCGCCAGCAGTATAGGGGCCCGGACCCTTATGAACACTGAAGCTTTCTTT
>NA|TRBJ2-1|NA|TRBV24-1
CATSDEHNEQFF
TGTGCCACCAGTGATGAGCACAATGAGCAGTTCTTC
>NA|TRBJ2-1|TRBD2|TRBV18
CASSARLAGASSYNEQFF
TGTGCCAGCTCGGCTAGACTAGCGGGGGCCAGCTCCTACAATGAGCAGTTCTTC
>NA|TRBJ2-3|NA|TRBV18
CASSPLGVQSTDTQYF
TGTGCCAGCTCACCACTGGGCGTCCAATCCACAGATACGCAGTATTTT
>NA|TRBJ1-1|NA|TRBV5-6
CASSLDRRNTEAFF
TGTGCCAGCAGCTTGGACAGGAGGAACACTGAAGCTTTCTTT